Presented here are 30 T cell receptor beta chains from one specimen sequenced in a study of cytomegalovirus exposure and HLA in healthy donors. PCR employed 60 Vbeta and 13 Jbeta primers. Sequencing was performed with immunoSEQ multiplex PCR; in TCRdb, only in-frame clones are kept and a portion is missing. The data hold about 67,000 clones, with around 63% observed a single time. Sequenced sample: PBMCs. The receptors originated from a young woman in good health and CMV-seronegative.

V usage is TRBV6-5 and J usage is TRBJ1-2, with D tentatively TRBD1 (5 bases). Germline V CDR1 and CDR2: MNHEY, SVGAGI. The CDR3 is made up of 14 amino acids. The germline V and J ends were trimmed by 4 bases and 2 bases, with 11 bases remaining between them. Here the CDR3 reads CASSSGGVNYGYTF. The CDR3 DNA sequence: TGTGCCAGCAGTTCCGGGGGGGTGAACTATGGCTACACCTTC.

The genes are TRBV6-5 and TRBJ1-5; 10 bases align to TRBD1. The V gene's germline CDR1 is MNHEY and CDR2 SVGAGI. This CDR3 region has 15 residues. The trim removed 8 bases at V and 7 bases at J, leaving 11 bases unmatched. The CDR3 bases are TGTGCCAGCTCCTGGGACAGGGGTTGGAAACAGCCCCAGCATTTT. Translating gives CASSWDRGWKQPQHF.

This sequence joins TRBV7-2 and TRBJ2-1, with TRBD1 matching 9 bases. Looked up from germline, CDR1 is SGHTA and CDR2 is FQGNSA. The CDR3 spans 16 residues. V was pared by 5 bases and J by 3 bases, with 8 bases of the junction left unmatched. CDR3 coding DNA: TGTGCCAGCAGCAAAGGGGGACAGGGCTTCTACAATGAGCAGTTCTTC. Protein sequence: CASSKGGQGFYNEQFF.

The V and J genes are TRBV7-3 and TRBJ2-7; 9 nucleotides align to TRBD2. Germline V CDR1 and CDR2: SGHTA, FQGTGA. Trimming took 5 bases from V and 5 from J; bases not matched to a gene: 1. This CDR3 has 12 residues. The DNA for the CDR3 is TGTGCCAGCAGCGCGGGGGGGGACGAGCAGTACTTC. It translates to CASSAGGDEQYF.

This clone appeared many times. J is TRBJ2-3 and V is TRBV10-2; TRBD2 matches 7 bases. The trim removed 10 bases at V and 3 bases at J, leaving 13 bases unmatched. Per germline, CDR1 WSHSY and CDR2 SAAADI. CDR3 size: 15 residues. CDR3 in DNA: TGCGCCACAAAAGTAGAGGGAGGGTGGACAGATACGCAGTATTTT. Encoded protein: CATKVEGGWTDTQYF.

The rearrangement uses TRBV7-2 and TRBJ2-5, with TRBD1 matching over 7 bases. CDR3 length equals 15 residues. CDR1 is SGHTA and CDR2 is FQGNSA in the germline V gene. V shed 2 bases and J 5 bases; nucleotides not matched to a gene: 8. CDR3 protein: CASSLLTGLVETQYF. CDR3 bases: TGTGCCAGCAGCTTATTGACAGGGTTGGTGGAGACCCAGTACTTC.

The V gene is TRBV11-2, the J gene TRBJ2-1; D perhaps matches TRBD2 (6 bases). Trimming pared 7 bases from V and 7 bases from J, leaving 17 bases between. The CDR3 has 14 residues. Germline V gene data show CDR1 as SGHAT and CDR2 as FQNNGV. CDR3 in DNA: TGTGCCAGCACCCCCGGGCGGGGCGCAAATGAGCAGTTCTTC. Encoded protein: CASTPGRGANEQFF. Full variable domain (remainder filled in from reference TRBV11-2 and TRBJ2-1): EAGVAQSPRYKIIEKRQSVAFWCNPISGHATLYWYQQILGQGPKLLIQFQNNGVVDDSQLPKDRFSAERLKGVDSTLKIQPAKLEDSAVYLCASTPGRGANEQFFGPGTRLTVL.

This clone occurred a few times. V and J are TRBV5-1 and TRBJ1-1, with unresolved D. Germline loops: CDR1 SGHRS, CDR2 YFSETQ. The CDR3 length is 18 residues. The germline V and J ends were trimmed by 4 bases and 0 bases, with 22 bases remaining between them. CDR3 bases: TGCGCCAGCAGCCCTCGGGGAGGATGGGCCATGGTGAACACTGAAGCTTTCTTT. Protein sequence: CASSPRGGWAMVNTEAFF.

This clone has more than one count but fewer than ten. CDR3: CAWSPEGNEQFF. CDR3 in DNA: TGTGCCTGGAGCCCCGAGGGTAATGAGCAGTTCTTC. This chain connects TRBV30 to TRBJ2-1; D may be TRBD2 (5 bases). The CDR3 length is 12 residues. The V and J ends lost 3 bases and 7 bases respectively, with 10 bases between them. CDR1 is GTSNPN, CDR2 SVGIG, per germline (reference sequence).

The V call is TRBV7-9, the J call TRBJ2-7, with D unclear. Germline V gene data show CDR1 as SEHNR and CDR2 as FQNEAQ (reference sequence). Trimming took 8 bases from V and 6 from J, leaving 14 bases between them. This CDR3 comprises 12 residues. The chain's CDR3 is CASASGFGEQYF. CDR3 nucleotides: TGTGCCAGCGCCTCGGGTTTTGGCGAGCAGTACTTC.

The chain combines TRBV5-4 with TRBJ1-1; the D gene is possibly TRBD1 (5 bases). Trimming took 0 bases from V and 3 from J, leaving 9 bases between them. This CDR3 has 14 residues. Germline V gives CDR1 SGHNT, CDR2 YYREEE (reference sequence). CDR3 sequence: CASSLVGADTEAFF. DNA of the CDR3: TGTGCCAGCAGCTTGGTAGGGGCGGACACTGAAGCTTTCTTT.

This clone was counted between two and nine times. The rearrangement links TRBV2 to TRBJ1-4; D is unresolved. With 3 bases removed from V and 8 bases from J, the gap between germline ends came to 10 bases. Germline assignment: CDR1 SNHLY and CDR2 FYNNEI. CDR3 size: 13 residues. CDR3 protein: CASSDRIREKLFF. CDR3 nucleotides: TGTGCCAGCAGTGACAGAATCAGAGAAAAACTGTTTTTT. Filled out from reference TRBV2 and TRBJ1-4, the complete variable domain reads EPEVTQTPSHQVTQMGQEVILRCVPISNHLYFYWYRQILGQKVEFLVSFYNNEISEKSEIFDDQFSVERPDGSNFTLKIRSTKLEDSAMYFCASSDRIREKLFFGSGTQLSVL.

DNA of the CDR3: TGTGCCAGCAGCTTTTCCGTGGGGACAGAAGCTTTCTTT. It yields the protein CASSFSVGTEAFF. The chain couples TRBV5-4 to TRBJ1-1; TRBD1 is a possible D gene (6 bases). The CDR3 totals 13 residues. The germline V gene encodes CDR1 SGHNT and CDR2 YYREEE (reference sequence). V lost 2 bases and J lost 8, with 13 bases in between.

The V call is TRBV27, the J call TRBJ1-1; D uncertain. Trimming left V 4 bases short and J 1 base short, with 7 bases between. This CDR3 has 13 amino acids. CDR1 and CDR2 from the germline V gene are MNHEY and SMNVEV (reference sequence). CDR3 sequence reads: CASSYTTNTEAFF. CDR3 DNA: TGTGCCAGCAGTTATACAACGAACACTGAAGCTTTCTTT.

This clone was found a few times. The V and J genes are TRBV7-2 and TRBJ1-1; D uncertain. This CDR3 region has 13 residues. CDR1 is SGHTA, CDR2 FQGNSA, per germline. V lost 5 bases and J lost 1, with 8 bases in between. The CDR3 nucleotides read TGTGCCAGCAGCCAGGCCAGGAACACTGAAGCTTTCTTT. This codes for CASSQARNTEAFF. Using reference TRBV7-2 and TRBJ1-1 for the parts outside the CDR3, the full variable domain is GAGVSQSPSNKVTEKGKDVELRCDPISGHTALYWYRQSLGQGLEFLIYFQGNSAPDKSGLPSDRFSAERTGGSVSTLTIQRTQQEDSAVYLCASSQARNTEAFFGQGTRLTVV.

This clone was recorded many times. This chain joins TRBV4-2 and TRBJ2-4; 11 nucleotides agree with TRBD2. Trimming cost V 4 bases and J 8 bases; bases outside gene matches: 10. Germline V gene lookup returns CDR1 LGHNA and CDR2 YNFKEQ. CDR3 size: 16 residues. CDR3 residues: CASSPSLPGLADIQYF. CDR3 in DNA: TGTGCCAGCAGCCCCTCTTTGCCGGGACTAGCGGACATTCAGTACTTC.

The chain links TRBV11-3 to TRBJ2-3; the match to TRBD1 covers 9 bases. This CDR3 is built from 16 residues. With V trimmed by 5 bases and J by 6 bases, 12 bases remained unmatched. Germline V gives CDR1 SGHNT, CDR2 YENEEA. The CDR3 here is CASSRRGQGLRDTQYF. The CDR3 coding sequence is TGTGCCAGCAGCCGCCGGGGACAGGGACTTCGCGATACGCAGTATTTT.

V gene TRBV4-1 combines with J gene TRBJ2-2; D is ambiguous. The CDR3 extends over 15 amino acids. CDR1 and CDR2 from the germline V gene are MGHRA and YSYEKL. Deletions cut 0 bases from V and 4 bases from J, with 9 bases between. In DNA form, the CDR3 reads TGCGCCAGCAGCCAAGATCGGGTACCCACCGGGGAGCTGTTTTTT. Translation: CASSQDRVPTGELFF.

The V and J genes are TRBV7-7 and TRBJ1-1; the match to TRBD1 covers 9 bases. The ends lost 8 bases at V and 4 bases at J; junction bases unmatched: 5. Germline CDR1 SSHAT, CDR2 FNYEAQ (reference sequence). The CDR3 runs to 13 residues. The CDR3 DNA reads TGTGCCAGCGGACCGGGACAGGGCACTGAAGCTTTCTTT. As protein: CASGPGQGTEAFF.

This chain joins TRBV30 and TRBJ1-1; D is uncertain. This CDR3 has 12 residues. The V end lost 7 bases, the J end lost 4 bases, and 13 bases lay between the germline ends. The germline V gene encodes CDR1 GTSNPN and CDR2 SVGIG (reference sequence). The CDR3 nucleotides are TGTGCCTCCCTCGTGCGGGGCACTGAAGCTTTCTTT. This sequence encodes CASLVRGTEAFF.

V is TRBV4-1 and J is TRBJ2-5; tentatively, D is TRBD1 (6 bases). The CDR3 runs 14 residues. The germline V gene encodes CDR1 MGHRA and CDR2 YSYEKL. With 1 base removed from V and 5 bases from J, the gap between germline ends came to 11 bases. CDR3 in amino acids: CASSQVERGETQYF. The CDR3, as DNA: TGCGCCAGCAGCCAAGTTGAGAGGGGGGAGACCCAGTACTTC.

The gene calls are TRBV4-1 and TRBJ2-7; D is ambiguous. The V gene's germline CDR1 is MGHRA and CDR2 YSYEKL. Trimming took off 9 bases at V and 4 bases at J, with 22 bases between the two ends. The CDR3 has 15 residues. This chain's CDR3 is CASIFKQKAAYEQYF. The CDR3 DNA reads TGCGCCAGTATTTTCAAGCAGAAGGCGGCATACGAGCAGTACTTC.

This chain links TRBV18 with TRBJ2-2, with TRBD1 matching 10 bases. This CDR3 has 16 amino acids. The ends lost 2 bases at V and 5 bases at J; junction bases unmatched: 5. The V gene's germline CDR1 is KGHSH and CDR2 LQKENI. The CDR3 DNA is TGTGCCAGCTCACCAGCGCCGGGACAGGGGACCGGGGAGCTGTTTTTT. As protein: CASSPAPGQGTGELFF.

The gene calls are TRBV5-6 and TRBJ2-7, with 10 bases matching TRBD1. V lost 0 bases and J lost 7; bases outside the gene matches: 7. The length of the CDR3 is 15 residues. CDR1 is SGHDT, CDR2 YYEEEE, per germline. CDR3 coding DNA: TGTGCCAGCAGCTTGGGGGACAGGGGAACGGGGGAGCAGTACTTC. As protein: CASSLGDRGTGEQYF.

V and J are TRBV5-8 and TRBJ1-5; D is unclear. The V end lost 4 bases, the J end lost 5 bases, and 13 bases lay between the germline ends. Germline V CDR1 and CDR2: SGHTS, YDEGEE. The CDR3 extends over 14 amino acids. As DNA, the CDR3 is TGTGCCAGCAGCCCAGACAACATCGATCAGCCCCAGCATTTT. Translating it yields CASSPDNIDQPQHF.

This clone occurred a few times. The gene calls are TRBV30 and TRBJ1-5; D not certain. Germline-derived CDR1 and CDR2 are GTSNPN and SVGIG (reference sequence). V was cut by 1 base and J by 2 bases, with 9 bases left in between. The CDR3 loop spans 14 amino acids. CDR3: CAWSANIGNQPQHF. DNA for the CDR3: TGTGCCTGGAGTGCAAATATAGGCAATCAGCCCCAGCATTTT.

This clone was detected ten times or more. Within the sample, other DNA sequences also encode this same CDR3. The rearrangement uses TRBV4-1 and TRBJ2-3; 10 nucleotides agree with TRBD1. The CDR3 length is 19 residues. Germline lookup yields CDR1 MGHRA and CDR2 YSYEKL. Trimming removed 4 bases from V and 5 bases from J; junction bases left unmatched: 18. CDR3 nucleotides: TGCGCCAGCAGCCGCCTGGGGATCGTGCGGGACAGGGGTGGAGATACGCAGTATTTT. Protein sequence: CASSRLGIVRDRGGDTQYF.

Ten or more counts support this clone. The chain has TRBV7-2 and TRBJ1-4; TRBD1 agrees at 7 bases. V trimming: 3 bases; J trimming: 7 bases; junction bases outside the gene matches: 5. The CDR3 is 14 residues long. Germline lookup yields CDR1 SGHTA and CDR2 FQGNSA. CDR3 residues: CASSFDRVSEKLFF. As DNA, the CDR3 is TGTGCCAGCAGCTTCGACAGGGTTAGTGAAAAACTGTTTTTT.

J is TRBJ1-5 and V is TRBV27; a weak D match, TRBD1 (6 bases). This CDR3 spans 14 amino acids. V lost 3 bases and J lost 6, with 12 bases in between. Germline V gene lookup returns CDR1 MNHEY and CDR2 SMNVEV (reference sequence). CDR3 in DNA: TGTGCCAGCAGTTTCGTAGGGGGGGGTCAGCCCCAGCATTTT. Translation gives CASSFVGGGQPQHF.

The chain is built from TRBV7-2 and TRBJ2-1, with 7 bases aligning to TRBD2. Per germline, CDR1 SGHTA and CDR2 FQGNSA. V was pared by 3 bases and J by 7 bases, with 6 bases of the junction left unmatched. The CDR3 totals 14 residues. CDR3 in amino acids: CASSFLTSQNEQFF. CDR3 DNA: TGTGCCAGCAGCTTCCTGACTAGCCAAAATGAGCAGTTCTTC.